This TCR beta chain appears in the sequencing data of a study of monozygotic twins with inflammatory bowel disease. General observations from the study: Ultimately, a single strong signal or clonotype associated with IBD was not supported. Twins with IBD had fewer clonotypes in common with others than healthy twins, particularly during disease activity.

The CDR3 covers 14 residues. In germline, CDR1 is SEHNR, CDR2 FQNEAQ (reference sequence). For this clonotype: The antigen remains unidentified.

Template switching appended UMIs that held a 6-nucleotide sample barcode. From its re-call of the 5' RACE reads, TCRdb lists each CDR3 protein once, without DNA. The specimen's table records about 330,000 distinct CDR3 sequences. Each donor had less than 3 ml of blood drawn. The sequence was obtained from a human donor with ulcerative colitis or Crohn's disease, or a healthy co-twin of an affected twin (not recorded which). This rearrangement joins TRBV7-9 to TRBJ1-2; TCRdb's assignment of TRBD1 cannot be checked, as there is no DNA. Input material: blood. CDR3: CASSPGQFNYGYTF.